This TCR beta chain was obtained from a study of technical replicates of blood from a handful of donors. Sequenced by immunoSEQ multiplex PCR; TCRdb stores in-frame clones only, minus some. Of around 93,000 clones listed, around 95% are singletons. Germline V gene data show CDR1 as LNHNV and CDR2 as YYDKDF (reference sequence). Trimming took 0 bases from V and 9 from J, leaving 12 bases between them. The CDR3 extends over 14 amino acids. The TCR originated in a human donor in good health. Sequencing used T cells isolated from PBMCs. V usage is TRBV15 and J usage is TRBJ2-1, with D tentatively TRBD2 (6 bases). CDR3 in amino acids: CATSRETSSFEQFF. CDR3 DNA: TGTGCCACCAGCAGAGAGACTAGTAGCTTTGAGCAGTTCTTC. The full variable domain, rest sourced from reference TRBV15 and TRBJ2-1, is DAMVIQNPRYQVTQFGKPVTLSCSQTLNHNVMYWYQQKSSQAPKLLFHYYDKDFNNEADTPDNFQSRRPNTSFCFLDIRSPGLGDTAMYLCATSRETSSFEQFFGPGTRLTVL.